The 15 T cell receptor beta chains reported below all come from one sample, sequenced in a study of shared clonotypes between healthy human individuals. Some clones are missing from TCRdb's copy, which holds only in-frame ones; the method was immunoSEQ multiplex PCR. The sample contains approximately 1.5 million clones, roughly 98.5% of which appear only once. The sequenced sample was naive CD4+ T cells sorted from blood. Subset specified: CD45RA+ positively selected. The source of these receptors is a man aged 30 to 39 in good health.

V gene TRBV29-1 combines with J gene TRBJ2-3; tentatively, D is TRBD2 (5 bases). The CDR3 covers 15 residues. From germline, CDR1 is SQVTM and CDR2 ANQGSEA. V was pared by 6 bases and J by 4 bases, with 20 bases between. Here the CDR3 reads CSVPRALGRSDTQYF. CDR3 sequence (DNA): TGCAGCGTCCCGAGGGCGCTAGGTCGGTCAGATACGCAGTATTTT.

The V gene is TRBV25-1, the J gene TRBJ2-5, with D unresolved. CDR1 is MGHDK, CDR2 SYGVNS, per germline. The CDR3 contains 14 residues. With 3 bases removed from V and 7 bases from J, the gap between germline ends came to 15 bases. The CDR3: CASSEDGLKRTQYF. The CDR3 coding sequence is TGTGCCAGCAGTGAGGATGGGTTAAAACGGACCCAGTACTTC.

This clone has just one count. Other DNA sequences of this sample code for an identical CDR3. The CDR3 nucleotides read TGCAGTGCTCGTTCCTACGAGCAGTACTTC. Protein sequence: CSARSYEQYF. The gene calls are TRBV20-1 and TRBJ2-7; no reliable D call. CDR3 length: 10 amino acids. Germline assignment: CDR1 DFQATT and CDR2 SNEGSKA (reference sequence). V dropped 5 bases and J dropped 1 base, with 3 bases sitting between them.

The CDR3 nucleotides read TGTGCCTGGAGTCCCCCGGGACAGGGGGGGTATAGCAATCAGCCCCAGCATTTT. It codes for CAWSPPGQGGYSNQPQHF. The gene calls are TRBV30 and TRBJ1-5, with 11 bases aligning to TRBD1. The germline V gene encodes CDR1 GTSNPN and CDR2 SVGIG (reference sequence). There are 18 residues in the CDR3. The ends lost 2 bases at V and 0 bases at J; junction bases unmatched: 9.

As concerns this clone: A read error may produce the germline difference seen at one junction end. The chain has TRBV9 and TRBJ2-7; the D gene is possibly TRBD2 (6 bases). The CDR3 is 15 residues long. CDR1 SGDLS and CDR2 YYNGEE come from the germline V gene. Here the CDR3 DNA reads TGTGCCAGCAGCCCCGGAGCGGGTTACTCCCACGAGCAGTACTTC. The encoded protein is CASSPGAGYSHEQYF.

This rearrangement joins TRBV6-5 to TRBJ2-3, with TRBD2 as a possible D gene (6 bases). The germline V gene has CDR1 MNHEY and CDR2 SVGAGI. The CDR3 has 13 amino acids. The V and J ends lost 2 bases and 7 bases respectively, with 10 bases between them. The CDR3 sequence: CASSYIRGNTQYF. CDR3 nucleotide sequence: TGTGCCAGCAGTTACATTCGGGGGAATACGCAGTATTTT.

V is TRBV5-6 and J is TRBJ2-5; D remains ambiguous. V lost 0 bases to trimming and J lost 7 bases, with 10 bases between them. Germline V gene data show CDR1 as SGHDT and CDR2 as YYEEEE. This CDR3 is built from 13 residues. The CDR3 DNA reads as TGTGCCAGCAGCTTGGGGTACCTAGGGACCCAGTACTTC. This translates into CASSLGYLGTQYF.

V and J are TRBV7-6 and TRBJ2-7; 12 positions agree with TRBD2. This CDR3 has 16 residues. J was trimmed by 1 base and V by 4 bases; bases with no gene match: 5. Germline CDR1 is SGHVS and CDR2 is FNYEAQ. This chain's CDR3 is CASSSSGLAGSYEQYF. In DNA form, the CDR3 reads TGTGCCAGCAGCTCGAGCGGACTAGCGGGATCCTACGAGCAGTACTTC.

V is TRBV7-8 and J is TRBJ1-1; D gene unclear. There are 14 residues in the CDR3. Per germline, CDR1 SGHVS and CDR2 FQNEAQ. Trimming cost V 5 bases and J 1 base, with 11 bases left between them. The CDR3: CASSLGLTNTEAFF. The CDR3 DNA reads TGTGCCAGCAGCCTAGGACTGACGAACACTGAAGCTTTCTTT.

In regard to this clone: Other DNA sequences in the sample encode the same CDR3. The chain employs TRBV28 and TRBJ1-1, with D tentatively TRBD1 (6 bases). The CDR3 runs 12 residues. The ends were cut back, 2 bases at V and 5 bases at J, with 6 bases in the middle. CDR1 is MDHEN, CDR2 SYDVKM, per germline. CDR3 sequence reads: CASSLGTTEAFF. The CDR3 region has the DNA TGTGCCAGCAGTTTAGGGACAACTGAAGCTTTCTTT.

This chain links TRBV7-8 with TRBJ2-3, with a possible D match to TRBD2 (6 bases). V dropped 1 base and J dropped 3 bases, with 17 bases sitting between them. Germline CDR1 and CDR2: SGHVS and FQNEAQ. The CDR3 consists of 17 residues. CDR3 protein: CASSLGLFPGLTDTQYF. Written as DNA, the CDR3 is TGTGCCAGCAGCTTAGGACTATTTCCGGGACTGACAGATACGCAGTATTTT.

This chain uses TRBV28 with TRBJ1-2; perhaps TRBD1 as D (6 bases). The germline V and J ends were trimmed by 4 bases and 2 bases, with 23 bases remaining between them. Germline-derived CDR1 and CDR2 are MDHEN and SYDVKM. This CDR3 has 18 residues. The CDR3 loop is CASSSPGTRTAGNYGYTF. CDR3 DNA sequence: TGTGCCAGCAGTTCACCCGGGACAAGGACCGCTGGGAACTATGGCTACACCTTC.

The chain links TRBV2 to TRBJ2-7; 12 bases match TRBD2. Germline CDR1 reads SNHLY; CDR2 reads FYNNEI. V trimming: 4 bases; J trimming: 5 bases; junction bases outside the gene matches: 15. This CDR3 is 18 amino acids long. Written as DNA, the CDR3 is TGTGCCAGCAGTGGGATCCTAGCGGGAGGGCCGAAGGGAAACGAGCAGTACTTC. It codes for CASSGILAGGPKGNEQYF.

V gene TRBV30 combines with J gene TRBJ2-4; D gene ambiguous. V lost 0 bases and J lost 9, with 9 bases in between. The CDR3 consists of 12 residues. In germline, CDR1 is GTSNPN, CDR2 SVGIG (reference sequence). In nucleotides, the CDR3 is TGTGCCTGGAGTGTGGGGTCCTTCATTCAGTACTTC. Amino acid sequence: CAWSVGSFIQYF.

The chain couples TRBV5-1 to TRBJ2-7, with 10 bases matching TRBD2. The CDR3 runs to 14 residues. Germline CDR1 is SGHRS and CDR2 is YFSETQ. J lost 4 bases, V lost 9 bases, and 10 bases had no gene match. The CDR3 DNA is TGCGCCACCTCAAAAGGGACTAGCGATTACGAGCAGTACTTC. This gives the protein CATSKGTSDYEQYF.